Included here is one T cell receptor beta chain sequence, with context. Germline CDR1 and CDR2: LGHDT and YNNKEL (reference sequence). This CDR3 spans 16 amino acids. The V end lost 3 bases, the J end lost 0 bases, and 12 bases lay between the germline ends. Using immunoSEQ multiplex PCR, the repertoire was profiled, and TCRdb retains in-frame clones only, with some absent. The table has approximately 290,000 clones, approximately 86% seen once. This entry belongs to a study of blood T cell repertoires in COVID-19. Seattle patient enrollment occurred during active infection, with longitudinal follow-up thereafter.

Sample: peripheral blood. The receptor's source is a human donor with COVID-19, enrolled during active disease. The donor label of this sample is uncertain. This sequence joins TRBV3-1 (or the pseudogene TRBV3-2) and TRBJ2-1; D perhaps matches TRBD2 (5 bases). DNA of the CDR3: TGTGCCAGCAGCCAGGACTTTTTACTCTCCTACAATGAGCAGTTCTTC. Protein product: CASSQDFLLSYNEQFF.